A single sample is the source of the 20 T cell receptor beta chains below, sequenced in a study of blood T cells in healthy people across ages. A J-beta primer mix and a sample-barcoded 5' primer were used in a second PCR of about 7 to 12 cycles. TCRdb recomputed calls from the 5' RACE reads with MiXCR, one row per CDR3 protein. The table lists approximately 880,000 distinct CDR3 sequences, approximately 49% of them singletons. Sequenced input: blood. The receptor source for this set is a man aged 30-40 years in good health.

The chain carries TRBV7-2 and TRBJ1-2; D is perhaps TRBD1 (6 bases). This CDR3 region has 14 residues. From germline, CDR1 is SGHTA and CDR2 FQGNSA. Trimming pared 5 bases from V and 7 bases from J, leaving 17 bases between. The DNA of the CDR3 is TGTGCCAGCAGCCCCCTGACAGGAACCCGTGGCTACACCTTC. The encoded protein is CASSPLTGTRGYTF.

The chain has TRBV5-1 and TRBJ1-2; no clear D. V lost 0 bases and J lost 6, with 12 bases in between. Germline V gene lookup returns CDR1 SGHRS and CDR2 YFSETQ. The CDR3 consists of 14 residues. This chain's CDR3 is CASSLDSRANGYTF. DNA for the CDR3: TGCGCCAGCAGCTTGGACAGCCGAGCCAATGGCTACACCTTC.

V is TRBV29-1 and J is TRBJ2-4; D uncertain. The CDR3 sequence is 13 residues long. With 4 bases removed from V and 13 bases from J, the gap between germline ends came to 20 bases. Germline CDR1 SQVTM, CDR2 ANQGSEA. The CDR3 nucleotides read TGCAGCGTTGCAACGGACCGATCCGGCAAGCAGTACTTC. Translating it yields CSVATDRSGKQYF.

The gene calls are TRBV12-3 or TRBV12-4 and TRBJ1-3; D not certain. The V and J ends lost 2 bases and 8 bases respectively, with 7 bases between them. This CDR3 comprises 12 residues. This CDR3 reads CASSLSRDTIYF. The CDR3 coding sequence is TGTGCCAGCAGTTTATCACGCGACACCATATATTTT.

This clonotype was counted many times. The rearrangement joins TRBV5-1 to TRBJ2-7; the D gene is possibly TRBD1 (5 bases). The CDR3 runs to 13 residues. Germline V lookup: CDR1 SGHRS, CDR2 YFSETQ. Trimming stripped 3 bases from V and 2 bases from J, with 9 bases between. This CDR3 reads CASSSQGPYEQYF. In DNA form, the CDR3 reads TGCGCCAGCAGCTCGCAGGGTCCCTACGAGCAGTACTTC.

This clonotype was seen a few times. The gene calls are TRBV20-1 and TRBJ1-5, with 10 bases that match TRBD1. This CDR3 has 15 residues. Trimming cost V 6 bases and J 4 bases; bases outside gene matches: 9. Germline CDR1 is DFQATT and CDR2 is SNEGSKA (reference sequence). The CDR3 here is CSARRTGGYNQPQHF. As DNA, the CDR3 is TGCAGTGCGAGAAGGACAGGGGGGTATAATCAGCCCCAGCATTTT.

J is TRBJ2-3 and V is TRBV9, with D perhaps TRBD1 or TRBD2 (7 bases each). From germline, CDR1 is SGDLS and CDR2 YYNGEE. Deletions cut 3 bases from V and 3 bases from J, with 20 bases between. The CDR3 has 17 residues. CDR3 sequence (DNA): TGTGCCAGCAGCGCGGCCTCAGGGCAGGGGGGGACAGATACGCAGTATTTT. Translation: CASSAASGQGGTDTQYF. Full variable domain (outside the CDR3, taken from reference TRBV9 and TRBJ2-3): DSGVTQTPKHLITATGQRVTLRCSPRSGDLSVYWYQQSLDQGLQFLIQYYNGEERAKGNILERFSAQQFPDLHSELNLSSLELGDSALYFCASSAASGQGGTDTQYFGPGTRLTVL.

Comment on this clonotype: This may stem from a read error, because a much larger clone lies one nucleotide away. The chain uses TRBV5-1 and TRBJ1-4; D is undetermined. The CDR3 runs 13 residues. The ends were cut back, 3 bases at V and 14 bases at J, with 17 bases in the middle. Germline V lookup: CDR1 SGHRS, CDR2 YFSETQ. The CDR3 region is CASSWGMSLDLFF. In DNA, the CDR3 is TGCGCCAGCAGCTGGGGAATGAGTTTGGATCTGTTTTTT.

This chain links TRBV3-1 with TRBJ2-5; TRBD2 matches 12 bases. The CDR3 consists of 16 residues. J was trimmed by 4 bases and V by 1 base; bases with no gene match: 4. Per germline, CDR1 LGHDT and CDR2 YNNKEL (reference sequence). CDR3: CASSQGLAGEGETQYF. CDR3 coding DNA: TGTGCCAGCAGCCAAGGACTAGCGGGAGAGGGAGAGACCCAGTACTTC.

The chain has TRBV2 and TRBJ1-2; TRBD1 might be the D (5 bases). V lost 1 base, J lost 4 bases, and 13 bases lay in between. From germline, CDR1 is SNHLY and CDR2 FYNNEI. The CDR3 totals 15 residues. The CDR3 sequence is CASSEVRGWGYGYTF. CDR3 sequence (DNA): TGTGCCAGCAGTGAAGTCCGGGGCTGGGGCTATGGCTACACCTTC.

The CDR3 DNA follows: TGTGCCGGAGGGGACACCTCCACAGATACGCAGTATTTT. Amino acid sequence: CAGGDTSTDTQYF. V and J are TRBV10-3 and TRBJ2-3; TRBD1 or TRBD2 may be the D gene (6 bases each). The CDR3 runs to 13 residues. Looked up from germline, CDR1 is ENHRY and CDR2 is SYGVKD. The ends were cut back, 11 bases at V and 2 bases at J, with 14 bases in the middle.

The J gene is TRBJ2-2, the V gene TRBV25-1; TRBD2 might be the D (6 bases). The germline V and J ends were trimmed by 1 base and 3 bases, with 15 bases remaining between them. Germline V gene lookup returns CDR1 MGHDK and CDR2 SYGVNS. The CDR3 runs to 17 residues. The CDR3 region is CASSELEGLGDTGELFF. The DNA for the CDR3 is TGTGCCAGCAGTGAATTGGAGGGCCTAGGGGACACCGGGGAGCTGTTTTTT.

CDR3 residues: CSVGGRDGSYEQYF. DNA of the CDR3: TGCAGCGTTGGGGGGCGGGACGGCTCCTACGAGCAGTACTTC. The rearrangement joins TRBV29-1 to TRBJ2-7; D tentatively reads TRBD1 or TRBD2 (6 bases each). The CDR3 covers 14 residues. The germline V gene has CDR1 SQVTM and CDR2 ANQGSEA. Trimming cost V 4 bases and J 0 bases, with 13 bases left between them.

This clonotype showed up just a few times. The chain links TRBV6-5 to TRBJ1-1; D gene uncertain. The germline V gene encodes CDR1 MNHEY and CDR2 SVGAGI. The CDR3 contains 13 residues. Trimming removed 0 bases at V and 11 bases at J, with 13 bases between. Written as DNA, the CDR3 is TGTGCCAGCAGTTACTCTCGAGGGAGTGGGGCTTTCTTT. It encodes CASSYSRGSGAFF.

CDR3 sequence: CAISESWLRGANQETQYF. The CDR3 nucleotides are TGTGCCATCAGTGAGTCCTGGTTGCGGGGAGCCAACCAAGAGACCCAGTACTTC. The J gene is TRBJ2-5, the V gene TRBV10-3, with TRBD2 as a possible D gene (6 bases). Germline CDR1 reads ENHRY; CDR2 reads SYGVKD. V lost 0 bases to trimming and J lost 0 bases, with 17 bases between them. The CDR3 has 18 amino acids.

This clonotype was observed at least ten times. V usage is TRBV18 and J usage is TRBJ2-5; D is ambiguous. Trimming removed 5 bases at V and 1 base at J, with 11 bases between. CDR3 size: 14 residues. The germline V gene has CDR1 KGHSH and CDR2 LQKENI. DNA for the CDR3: TGTGCCAGCTCATTAGACGGACCCCAAGAGACCCAGTACTTC. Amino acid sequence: CASSLDGPQETQYF.

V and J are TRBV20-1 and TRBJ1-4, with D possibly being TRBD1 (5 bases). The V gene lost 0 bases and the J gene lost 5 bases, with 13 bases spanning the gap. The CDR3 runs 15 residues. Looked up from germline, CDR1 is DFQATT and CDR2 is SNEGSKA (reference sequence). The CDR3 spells CSARDRAGPNEKLFF. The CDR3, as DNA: TGCAGTGCTAGAGATCGGGCAGGGCCCAATGAAAAACTGTTTTTT.

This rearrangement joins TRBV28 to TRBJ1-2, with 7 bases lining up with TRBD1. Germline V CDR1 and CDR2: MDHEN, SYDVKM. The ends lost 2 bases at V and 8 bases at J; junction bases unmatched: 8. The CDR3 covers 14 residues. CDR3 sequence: CASSLERGRSGYTF. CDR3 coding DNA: TGTGCCAGCAGTTTAGAAAGGGGGCGAAGCGGCTACACCTTC.

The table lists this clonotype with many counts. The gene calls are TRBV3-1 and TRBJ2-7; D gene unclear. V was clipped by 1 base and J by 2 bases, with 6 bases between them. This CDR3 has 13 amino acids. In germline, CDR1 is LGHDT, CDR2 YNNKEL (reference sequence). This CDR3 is CASSQARTYEQYF. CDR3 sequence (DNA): TGTGCCAGCAGCCAAGCGAGGACCTACGAGCAGTACTTC.

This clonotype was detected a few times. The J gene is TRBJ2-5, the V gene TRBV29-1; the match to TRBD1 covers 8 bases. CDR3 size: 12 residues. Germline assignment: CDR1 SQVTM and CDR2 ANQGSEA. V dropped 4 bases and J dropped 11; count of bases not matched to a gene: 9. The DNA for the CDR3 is TGCAGCGTTGCTCGACAGGGGCAGGGGCAGTACTTC. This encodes CSVARQGQGQYF.